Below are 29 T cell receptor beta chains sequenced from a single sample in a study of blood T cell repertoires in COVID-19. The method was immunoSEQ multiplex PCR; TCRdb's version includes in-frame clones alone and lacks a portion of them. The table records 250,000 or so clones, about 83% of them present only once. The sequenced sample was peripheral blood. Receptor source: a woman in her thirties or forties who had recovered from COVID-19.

The CDR3 DNA follows: TGTGCCAGCAGCTTAGCGAATAGCGGGGTAATAGATACGCAGTATTTT. This codes for CASSLANSGVIDTQYF. The chain combines TRBV7-6 with TRBJ2-3, with 8 bases identical to TRBD2. This CDR3 has 16 amino acids. The germline gives CDR1 SGHVS, CDR2 FNYEAQ. Trimming removed 0 bases from V and 5 bases from J; junction bases left unmatched: 7. Full variable domain (missing parts from reference TRBV7-6 and TRBJ2-3): GAGVSQSPRYKVTKRGQDVALRCDPISGHVSLYWYRQALGQGPEFLTYFNYEAQQDKSGLPNDRFSAERPEGSISTLTIQRTEQRDSAMYRCASSLANSGVIDTQYFGPGTRLTVL.

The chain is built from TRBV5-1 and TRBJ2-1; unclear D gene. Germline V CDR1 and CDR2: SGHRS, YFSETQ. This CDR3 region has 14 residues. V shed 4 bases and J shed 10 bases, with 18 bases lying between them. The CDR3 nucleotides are TGCGCCAGCAGCCTGGACCCGGAGTACGGGGAGCAGTTCTTC. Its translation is CASSLDPEYGEQFF.

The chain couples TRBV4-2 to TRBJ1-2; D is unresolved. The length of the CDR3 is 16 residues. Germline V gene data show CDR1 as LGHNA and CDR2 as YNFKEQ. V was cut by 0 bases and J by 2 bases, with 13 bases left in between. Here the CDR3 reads CASSQESGVVNYGYTF. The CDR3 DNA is TGTGCCAGCAGCCAAGAGTCCGGGGTTGTCAACTATGGCTACACCTTC.

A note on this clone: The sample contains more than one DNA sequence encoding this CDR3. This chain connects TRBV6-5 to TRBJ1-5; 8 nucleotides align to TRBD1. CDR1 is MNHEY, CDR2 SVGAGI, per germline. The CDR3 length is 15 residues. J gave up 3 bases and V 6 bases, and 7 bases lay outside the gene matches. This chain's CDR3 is CASSRTGTANQPQHF. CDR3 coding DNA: TGTGCCAGCAGCCGGACAGGGACGGCCAATCAGCCCCAGCATTTT.

DNA of the CDR3: TGCAGCGTTGTACAGGATCTAGGCACTGAAGCTTTCTTT. Encoded protein: CSVVQDLGTEAFF. V usage is TRBV29-1 and J usage is TRBJ1-1; possibly TRBD1 for D (5 bases). Germline V gene lookup returns CDR1 SQVTM and CDR2 ANQGSEA. The CDR3 totals 13 residues. The V end was cut by 4 bases, the J end by 4 bases, with 13 bases between.

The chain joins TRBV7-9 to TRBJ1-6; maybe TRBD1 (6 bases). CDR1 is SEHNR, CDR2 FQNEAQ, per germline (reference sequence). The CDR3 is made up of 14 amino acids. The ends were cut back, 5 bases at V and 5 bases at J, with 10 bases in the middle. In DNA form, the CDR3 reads TGTGCCAGCAGCCCCCGGGACAATAATTCACCCCTCCACTTT. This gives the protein CASSPRDNNSPLHF.

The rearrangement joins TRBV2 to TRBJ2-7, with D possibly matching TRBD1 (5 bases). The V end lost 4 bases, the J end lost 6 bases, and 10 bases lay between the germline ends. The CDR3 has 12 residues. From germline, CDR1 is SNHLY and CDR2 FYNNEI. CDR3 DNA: TGTGCCAGCAGTGTGTTGGGGCGCGAGCAGTACTTC. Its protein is CASSVLGREQYF. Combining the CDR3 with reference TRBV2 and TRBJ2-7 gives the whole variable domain EPEVTQTPSHQVTQMGQEVILRCVPISNHLYFYWYRQILGQKVEFLVSFYNNEISEKSEIFDDQFSVERPDGSNFTLKIRSTKLEDSAMYFCASSVLGREQYFGPGTRLTVT.

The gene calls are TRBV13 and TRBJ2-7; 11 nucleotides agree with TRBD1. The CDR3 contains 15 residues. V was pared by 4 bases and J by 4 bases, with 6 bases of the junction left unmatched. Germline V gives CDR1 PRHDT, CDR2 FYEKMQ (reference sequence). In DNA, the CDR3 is TGTGCCAGCAGCTCGGGACAGGGGGAGATATACGAGCAGTACTTC. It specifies CASSSGQGEIYEQYF.

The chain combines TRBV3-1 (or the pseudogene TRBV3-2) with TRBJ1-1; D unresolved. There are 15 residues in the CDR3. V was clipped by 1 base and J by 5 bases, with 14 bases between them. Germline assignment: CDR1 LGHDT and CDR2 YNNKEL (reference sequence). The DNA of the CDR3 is TGTGCCAGCAGCCAAGGGGGTTTAGGGAGGACTGAAGCTTTCTTT. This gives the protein CASSQGGLGRTEAFF.

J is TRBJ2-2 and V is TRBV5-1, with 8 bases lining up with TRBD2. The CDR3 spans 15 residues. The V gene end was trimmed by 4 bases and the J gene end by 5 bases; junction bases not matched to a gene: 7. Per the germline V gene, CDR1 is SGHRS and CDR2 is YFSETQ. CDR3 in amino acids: CASSLSGEVTGELFF. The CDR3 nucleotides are TGCGCCAGCAGCCTTAGCGGGGAAGTAACCGGGGAGCTGTTTTTT.

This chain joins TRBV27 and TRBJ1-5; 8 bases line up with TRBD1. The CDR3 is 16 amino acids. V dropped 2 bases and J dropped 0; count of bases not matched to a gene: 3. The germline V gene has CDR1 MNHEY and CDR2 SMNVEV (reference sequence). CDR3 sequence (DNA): TGTGCCAGCAGTTTAGAGGGGACAGGTAGCAATCAGCCCCAGCATTTT. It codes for CASSLEGTGSNQPQHF.

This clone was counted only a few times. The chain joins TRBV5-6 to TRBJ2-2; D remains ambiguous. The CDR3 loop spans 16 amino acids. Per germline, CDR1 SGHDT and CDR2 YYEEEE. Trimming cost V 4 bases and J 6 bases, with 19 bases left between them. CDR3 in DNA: TGTGCCAGCAGCCCTATATTCGGGTCGAAGGCCGGGGAGCTGTTTTTT. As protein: CASSPIFGSKAGELFF.

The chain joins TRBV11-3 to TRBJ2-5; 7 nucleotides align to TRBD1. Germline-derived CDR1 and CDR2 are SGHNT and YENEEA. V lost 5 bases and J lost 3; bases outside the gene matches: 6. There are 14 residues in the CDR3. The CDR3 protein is CASSTGQAEETQYF. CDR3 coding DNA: TGTGCCAGCAGCACAGGACAGGCAGAAGAGACCCAGTACTTC. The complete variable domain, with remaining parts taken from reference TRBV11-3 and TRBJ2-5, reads EAGVVQSPRYKIIEKKQPVAFWCNPISGHNTLYWYLQNLGQGPELLIRYENEEAVDDSQLPKDRFSAERLKGVDSTLKIQPAELGDSAVYLCASSTGQAEETQYFGPGTRLLVL.

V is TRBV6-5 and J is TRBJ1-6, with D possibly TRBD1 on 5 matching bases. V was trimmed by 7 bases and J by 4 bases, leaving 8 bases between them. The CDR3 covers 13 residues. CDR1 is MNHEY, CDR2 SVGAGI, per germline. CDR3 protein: CASTTDYNSPLHF. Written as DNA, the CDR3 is TGTGCCAGCACGACAGATTATAATTCACCCCTCCACTTT.

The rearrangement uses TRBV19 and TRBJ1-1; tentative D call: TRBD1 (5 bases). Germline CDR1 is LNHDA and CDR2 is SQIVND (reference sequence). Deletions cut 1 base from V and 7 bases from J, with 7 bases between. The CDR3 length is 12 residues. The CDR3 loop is CASSIGGSEAFF. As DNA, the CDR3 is TGTGCCAGTAGTATAGGGGGCAGTGAAGCTTTCTTT.

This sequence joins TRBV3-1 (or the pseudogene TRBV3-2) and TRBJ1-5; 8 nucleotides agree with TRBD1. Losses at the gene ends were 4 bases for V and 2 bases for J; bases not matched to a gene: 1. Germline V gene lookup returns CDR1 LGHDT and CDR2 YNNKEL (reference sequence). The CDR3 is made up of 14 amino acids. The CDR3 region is CASSLTGGNQPQHF. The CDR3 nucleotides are TGTGCCAGCAGCCTGACAGGGGGCAATCAGCCCCAGCATTTT.

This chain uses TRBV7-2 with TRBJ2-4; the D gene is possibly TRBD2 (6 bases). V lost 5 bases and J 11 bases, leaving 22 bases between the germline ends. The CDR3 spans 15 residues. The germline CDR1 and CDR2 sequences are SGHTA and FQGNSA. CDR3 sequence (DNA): TGTGCCAGCAGCAAAGTAGGGCGGGACCCTACTTTTCAGTACTTC. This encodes CASSKVGRDPTFQYF. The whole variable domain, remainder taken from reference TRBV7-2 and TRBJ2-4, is GAGVSQSPSNKVTEKGKDVELRCDPISGHTALYWYRQSLGQGLEFLIYFQGNSAPDKSGLPSDRFSAERTGGSVSTLTIQRTQQEDSAVYLCASSKVGRDPTFQYFGAGTRLSVL.

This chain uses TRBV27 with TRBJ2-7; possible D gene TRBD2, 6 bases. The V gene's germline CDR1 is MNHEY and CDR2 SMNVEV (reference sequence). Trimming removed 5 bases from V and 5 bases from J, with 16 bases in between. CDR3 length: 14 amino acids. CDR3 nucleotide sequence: TGTGCCAGCAGTCGGGGAGGCAGGCATCACGAGCAGTACTTC. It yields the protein CASSRGGRHHEQYF.

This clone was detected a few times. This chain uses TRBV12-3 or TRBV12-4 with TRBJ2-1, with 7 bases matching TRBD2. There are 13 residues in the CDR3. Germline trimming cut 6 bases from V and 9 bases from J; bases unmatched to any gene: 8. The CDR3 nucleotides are TGTGCCAGCAGCCCGCCTTGGACTAGTGAGCAGTTCTTC. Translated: CASSPPWTSEQFF.

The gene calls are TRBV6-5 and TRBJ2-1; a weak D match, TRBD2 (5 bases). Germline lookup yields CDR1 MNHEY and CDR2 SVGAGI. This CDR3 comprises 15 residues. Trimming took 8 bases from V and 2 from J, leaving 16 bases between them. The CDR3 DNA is TGTGCCAGCCGCACTTCGGTGGGAGCCTACAATGAGCAGTTCTTC. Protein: CASRTSVGAYNEQFF.

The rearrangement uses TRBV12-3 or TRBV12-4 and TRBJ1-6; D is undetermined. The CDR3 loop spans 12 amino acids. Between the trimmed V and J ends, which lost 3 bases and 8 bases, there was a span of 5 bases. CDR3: CASSFSDSPLHF. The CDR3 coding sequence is TGTGCCAGCAGTTTTTCCGATTCACCCCTCCACTTT.

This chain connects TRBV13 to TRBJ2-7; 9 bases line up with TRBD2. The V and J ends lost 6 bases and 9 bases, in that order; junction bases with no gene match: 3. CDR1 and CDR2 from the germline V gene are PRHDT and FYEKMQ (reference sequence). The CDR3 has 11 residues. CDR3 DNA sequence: TGTGCCAGCAGTTCTAGCGGGGCGCAGTACTTC. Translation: CASSSSGAQYF. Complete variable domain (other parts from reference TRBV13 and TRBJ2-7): AAGVIQSPRHLIKEKRETATLKCYPIPRHDTVYWYQQGPGQDPQFLISFYEKMQSDKGSIPDRFSAQQFSDYHSELNMSSLELGDSALYFCASSSSGAQYFGPGTRLTVT.

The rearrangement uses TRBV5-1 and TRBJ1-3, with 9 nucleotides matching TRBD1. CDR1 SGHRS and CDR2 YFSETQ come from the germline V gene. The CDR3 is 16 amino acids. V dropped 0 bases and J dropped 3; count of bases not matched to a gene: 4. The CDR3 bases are TGCGCCAGCAGCTTGGCCGGGACAGGGCGTGGAAACACCATATATTTT. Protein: CASSLAGTGRGNTIYF.

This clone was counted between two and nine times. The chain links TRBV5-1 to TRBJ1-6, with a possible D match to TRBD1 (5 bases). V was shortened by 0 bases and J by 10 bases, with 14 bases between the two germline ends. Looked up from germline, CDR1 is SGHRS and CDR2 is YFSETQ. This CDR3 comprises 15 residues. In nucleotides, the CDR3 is TGCGCCAGCAGCTTGGATCCCGGGGGGAAATCACCCCTCCACTTT. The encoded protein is CASSLDPGGKSPLHF.

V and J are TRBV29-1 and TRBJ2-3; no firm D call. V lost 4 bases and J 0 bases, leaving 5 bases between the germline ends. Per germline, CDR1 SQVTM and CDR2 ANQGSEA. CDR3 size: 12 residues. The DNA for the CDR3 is TGCAGCGTTGTCTCTAGCACAGATACGCAGTATTTT. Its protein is CSVVSSTDTQYF.

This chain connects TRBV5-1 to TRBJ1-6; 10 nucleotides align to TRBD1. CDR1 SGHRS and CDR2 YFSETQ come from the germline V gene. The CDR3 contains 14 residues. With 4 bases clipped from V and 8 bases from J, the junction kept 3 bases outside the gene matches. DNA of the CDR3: TGCGCCAGCAGCCATGGACAGGGGGATTCACCCCTCCACTTT. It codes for CASSHGQGDSPLHF.

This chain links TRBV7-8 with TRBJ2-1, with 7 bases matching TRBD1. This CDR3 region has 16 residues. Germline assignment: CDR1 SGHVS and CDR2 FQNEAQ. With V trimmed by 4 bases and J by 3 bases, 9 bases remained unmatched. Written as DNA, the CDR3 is TGTGCCAGCAGCTCGGACGCCACAGGGGTCTACAATGAGCAGTTCTTC. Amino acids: CASSSDATGVYNEQFF. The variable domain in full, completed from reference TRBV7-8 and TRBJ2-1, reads GAGVSQSPRYKVAKRGQDVALRCDPISGHVSLFWYQQALGQGPEFLTYFQNEAQLDKSGLPSDRFFAERPEGSVSTLKIQRTQQEDSAVYLCASSSDATGVYNEQFFGPGTRLTVL.

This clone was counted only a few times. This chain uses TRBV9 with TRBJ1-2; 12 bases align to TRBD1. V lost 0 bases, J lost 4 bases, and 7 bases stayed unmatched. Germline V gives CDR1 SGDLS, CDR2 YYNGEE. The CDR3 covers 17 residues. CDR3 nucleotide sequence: TGTGCCAGCAGCGTAGACCTTGGGACAGGGGGCACCTATGGCTACACCTTC. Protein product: CASSVDLGTGGTYGYTF.

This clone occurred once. The CDR3 DNA reads TGTGCCAGCAGCCCTTACGACAGGGGTCCTAATGAAAAACTGTTTTTT. Residues: CASSPYDRGPNEKLFF. The V gene is TRBV5-6, the J gene TRBJ1-4; TRBD1 matches 8 bases. CDR1 is SGHDT, CDR2 YYEEEE, per germline. Trimming took 4 bases from V and 3 from J; bases not matched to a gene: 8. This CDR3 spans 16 amino acids.